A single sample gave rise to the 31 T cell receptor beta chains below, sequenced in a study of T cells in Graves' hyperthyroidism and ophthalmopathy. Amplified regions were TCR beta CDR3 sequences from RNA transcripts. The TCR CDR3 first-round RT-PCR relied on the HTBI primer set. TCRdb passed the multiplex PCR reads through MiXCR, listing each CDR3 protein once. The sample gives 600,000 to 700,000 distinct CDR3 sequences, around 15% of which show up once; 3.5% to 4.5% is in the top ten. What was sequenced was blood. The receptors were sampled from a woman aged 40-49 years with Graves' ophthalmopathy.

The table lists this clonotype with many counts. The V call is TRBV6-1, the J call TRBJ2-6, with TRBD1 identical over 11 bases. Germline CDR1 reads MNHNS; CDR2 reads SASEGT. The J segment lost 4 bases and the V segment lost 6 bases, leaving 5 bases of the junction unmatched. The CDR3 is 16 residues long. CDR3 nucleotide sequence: TGTGCCAGCAGAGGGACAGGGGGGGACGGGGCCAACGTCCTGACTTTC. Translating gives CASRGTGGDGANVLTF.

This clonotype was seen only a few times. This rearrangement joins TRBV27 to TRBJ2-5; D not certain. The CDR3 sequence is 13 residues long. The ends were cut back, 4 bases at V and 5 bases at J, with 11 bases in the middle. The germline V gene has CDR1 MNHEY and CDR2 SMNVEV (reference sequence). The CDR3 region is CASSYGVRETQYF. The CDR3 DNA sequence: TGTGCCAGCAGTTATGGTGTTCGGGAGACCCAGTACTTC.

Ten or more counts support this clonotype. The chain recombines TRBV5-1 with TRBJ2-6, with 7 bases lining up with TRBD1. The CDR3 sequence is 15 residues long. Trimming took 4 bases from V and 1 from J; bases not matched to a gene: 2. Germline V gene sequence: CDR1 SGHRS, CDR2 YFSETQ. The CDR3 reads CASSPTGSGANVLTF. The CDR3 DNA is TGCGCCAGCAGCCCGACAGGGTCTGGGGCCAACGTCCTGACTTTC.

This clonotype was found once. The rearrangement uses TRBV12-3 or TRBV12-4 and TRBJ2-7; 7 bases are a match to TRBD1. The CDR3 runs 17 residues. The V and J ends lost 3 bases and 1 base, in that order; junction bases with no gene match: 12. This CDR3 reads CASSLLWTGYLSYEQYF. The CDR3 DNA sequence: TGTGCCAGCAGTTTGTTGTGGACAGGATACCTTTCCTACGAGCAGTACTTC.

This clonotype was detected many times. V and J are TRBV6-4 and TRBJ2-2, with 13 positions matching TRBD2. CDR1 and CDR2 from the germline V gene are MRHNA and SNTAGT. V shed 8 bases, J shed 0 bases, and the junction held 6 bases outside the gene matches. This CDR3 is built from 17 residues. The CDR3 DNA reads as TGTGCCAGCCGTACGGGGACTAGCGGGACGAACACCGGGGAGCTGTTTTTT. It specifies CASRTGTSGTNTGELFF.

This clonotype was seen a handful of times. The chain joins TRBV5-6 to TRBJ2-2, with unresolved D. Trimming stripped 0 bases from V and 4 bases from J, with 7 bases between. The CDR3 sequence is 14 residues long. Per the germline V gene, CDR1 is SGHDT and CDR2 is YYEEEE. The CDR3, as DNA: TGTGCCAGCAGCTTGGGGAGCAGCACCGGGGAGCTGTTTTTT. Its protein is CASSLGSSTGELFF.

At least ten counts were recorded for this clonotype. Written as DNA, the CDR3 is TGTGCCTGGATGGGATTCAAGGGGGTTACGGGCACTGAAGCTTTCTTT. It specifies CAWMGFKGVTGTEAFF. The chain couples TRBV30 to TRBJ1-1, with a weak D call TRBD1 (6 bases). V was trimmed by 4 bases and J by 4 bases, leaving 22 bases between them. The CDR3 length is 16 residues. Germline V gene sequence: CDR1 GTSNPN, CDR2 SVGIG (reference sequence). Supplemented by reference TRBV30 and TRBJ1-1, the full variable domain reads SQTIHQWPATLVQPVGSPLSLECTVEGTSNPNLYWYRQAAGRGLQLLFYSVGIGQISSEVPQNLSASRPQDRQFILSSKKLLLSDSGFYLCAWMGFKGVTGTEAFFGQGTRLTVV.

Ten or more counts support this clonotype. The CDR3 sequence is CASSIQAKAYEQYF. The CDR3 DNA follows: TGTGCCAGTAGTATCCAGGCGAAAGCCTACGAGCAGTACTTC. This chain connects TRBV19 to TRBJ2-7; no clear D gene. CDR3 length equals 14 residues. V was pared by 3 bases and J by 2 bases, with 11 bases between. Germline CDR1 reads LNHDA; CDR2 reads SQIVND (reference sequence). The whole variable domain, remainder taken from reference TRBV19 and TRBJ2-7, is DGGITQSPKYLFRKEGQNVTLSCEQNLNHDAMYWYRQDPGQGLRLIYYSQIVNDFQKGDIAEGYSVSREKKESFPLTVTSAQKNPTAFYLCASSIQAKAYEQYFGPGTRLTVT.

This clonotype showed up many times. CDR3 DNA sequence: TGTGCCAGCAGTAGTAGGGCGTCGACCCGGGAGACCCAGTACTTC. Protein sequence: CASSSRASTRETQYF. This chain links TRBV11-2 with TRBJ2-5; D is uncertain. Trimming shortened V by 6 bases and J by 5 bases, and 19 bases separated the two germline ends. CDR3 size: 15 residues. Germline V gene lookup returns CDR1 SGHAT and CDR2 FQNNGV.

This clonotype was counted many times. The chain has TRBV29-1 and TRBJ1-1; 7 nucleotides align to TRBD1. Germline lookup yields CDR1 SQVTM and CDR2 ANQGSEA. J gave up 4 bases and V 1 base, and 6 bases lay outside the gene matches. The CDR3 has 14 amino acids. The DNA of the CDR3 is TGCAGCGTTGAAGGGGGCAGGGGGGCCACTGAAGCTTTCTTT. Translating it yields CSVEGGRGATEAFF.

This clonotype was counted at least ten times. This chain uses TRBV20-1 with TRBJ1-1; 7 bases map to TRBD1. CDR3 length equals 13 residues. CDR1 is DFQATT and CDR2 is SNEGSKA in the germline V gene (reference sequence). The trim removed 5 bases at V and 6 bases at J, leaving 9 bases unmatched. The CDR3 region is CSAALGQWSEAFF. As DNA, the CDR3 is TGCAGTGCTGCGCTGGGACAGTGGTCTGAAGCTTTCTTT.

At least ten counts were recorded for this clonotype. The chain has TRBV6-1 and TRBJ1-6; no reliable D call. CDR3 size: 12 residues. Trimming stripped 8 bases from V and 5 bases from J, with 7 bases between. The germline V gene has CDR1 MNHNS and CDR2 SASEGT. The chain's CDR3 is CASGPNNSPLHF. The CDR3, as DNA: TGTGCCAGCGGACCGAATAATTCACCCCTCCACTTT.

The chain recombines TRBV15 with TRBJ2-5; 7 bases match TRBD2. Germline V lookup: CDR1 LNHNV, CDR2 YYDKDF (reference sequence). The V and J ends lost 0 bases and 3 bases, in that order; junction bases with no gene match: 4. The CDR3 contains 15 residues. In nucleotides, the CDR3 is TGTGCCACCAGCAGAGAGGGCCTAGCGGAAGAGACCCAGTACTTC. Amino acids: CATSREGLAEETQYF. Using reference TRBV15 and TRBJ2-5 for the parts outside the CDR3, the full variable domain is DAMVIQNPRYQVTQFGKPVTLSCSQTLNHNVMYWYQQKSSQAPKLLFHYYDKDFNNEADTPDNFQSRRPNTSFCFLDIRSPGLGDTAMYLCATSREGLAEETQYFGPGTRLLVL.

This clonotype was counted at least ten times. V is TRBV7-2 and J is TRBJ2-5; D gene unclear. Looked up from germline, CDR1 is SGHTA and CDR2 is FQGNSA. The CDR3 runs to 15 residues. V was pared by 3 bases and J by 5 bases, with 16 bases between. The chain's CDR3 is CASSFLGVGAETQYF. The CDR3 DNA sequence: TGTGCCAGCAGCTTTTTAGGCGTTGGTGCGGAGACCCAGTACTTC.

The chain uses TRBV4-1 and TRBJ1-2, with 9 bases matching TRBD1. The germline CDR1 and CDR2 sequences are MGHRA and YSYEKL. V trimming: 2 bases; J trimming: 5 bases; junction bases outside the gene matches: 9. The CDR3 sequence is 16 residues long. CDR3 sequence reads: CASSQRSKTGGYGYTF. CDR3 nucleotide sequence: TGCGCCAGCAGCCAAAGATCCAAGACAGGGGGTTATGGCTACACCTTC.

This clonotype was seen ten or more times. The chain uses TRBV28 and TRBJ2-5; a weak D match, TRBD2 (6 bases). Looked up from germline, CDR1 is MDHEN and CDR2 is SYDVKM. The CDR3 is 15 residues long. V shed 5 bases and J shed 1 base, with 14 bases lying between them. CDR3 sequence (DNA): TGTGCCAGCAGTCCAGACCTAGCGCTCCAAGAGACCCAGTACTTC. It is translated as CASSPDLALQETQYF.

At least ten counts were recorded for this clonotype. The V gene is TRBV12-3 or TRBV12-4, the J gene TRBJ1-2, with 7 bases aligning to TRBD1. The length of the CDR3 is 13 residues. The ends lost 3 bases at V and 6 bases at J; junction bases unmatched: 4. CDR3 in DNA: TGTGCCAGCAGTTTCAGGGGGGGAAATGGCTACACCTTC. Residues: CASSFRGGNGYTF.

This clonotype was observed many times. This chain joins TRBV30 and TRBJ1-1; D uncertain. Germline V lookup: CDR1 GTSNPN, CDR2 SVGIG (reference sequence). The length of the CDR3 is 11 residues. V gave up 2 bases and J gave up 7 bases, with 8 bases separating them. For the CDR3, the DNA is TGTGCCTGGAGTCTATCCTATGAAGCTTTCTTT. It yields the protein CAWSLSYEAFF. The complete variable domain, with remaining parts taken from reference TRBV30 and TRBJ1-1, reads SQTIHQWPATLVQPVGSPLSLECTVEGTSNPNLYWYRQAAGRGLQLLFYSVGIGQISSEVPQNLSASRPQDRQFILSSKKLLLSDSGFYLCAWSLSYEAFFGQGTRLTVV.

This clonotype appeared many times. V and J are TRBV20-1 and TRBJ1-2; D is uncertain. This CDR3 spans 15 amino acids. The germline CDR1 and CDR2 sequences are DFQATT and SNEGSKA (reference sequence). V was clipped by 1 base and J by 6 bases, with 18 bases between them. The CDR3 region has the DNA TGCAGTGCTAGAGGCCCTGGTGGGCCCAAGAATGGCTACACCTTC. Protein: CSARGPGGPKNGYTF.

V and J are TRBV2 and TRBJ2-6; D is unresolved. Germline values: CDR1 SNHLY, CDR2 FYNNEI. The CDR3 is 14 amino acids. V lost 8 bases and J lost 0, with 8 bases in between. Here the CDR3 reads CASRVPSGANVLTF. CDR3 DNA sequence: TGTGCCAGCCGAGTACCCTCTGGGGCCAACGTCCTGACTTTC.

In DNA, the CDR3 is TGCGCCAGCAACCAGGGGAACACTGAAGCTTTCTTT. This codes for CASNQGNTEAFF. The V gene is TRBV5-1, the J gene TRBJ1-1; D perhaps matches TRBD1 (5 bases). CDR3 length: 12 residues. CDR1 is SGHRS and CDR2 is YFSETQ in the germline V gene. Deletions cut 6 bases from V and 1 base from J, with 7 bases between.

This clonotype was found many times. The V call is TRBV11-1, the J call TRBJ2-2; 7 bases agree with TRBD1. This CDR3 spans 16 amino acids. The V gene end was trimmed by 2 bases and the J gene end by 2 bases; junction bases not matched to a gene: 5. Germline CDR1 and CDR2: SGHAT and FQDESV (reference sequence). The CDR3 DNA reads TGTGCCAGCAGCTTATCAGCAGGGGGAAACACCGGGGAGCTGTTTTTT. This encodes CASSLSAGGNTGELFF.

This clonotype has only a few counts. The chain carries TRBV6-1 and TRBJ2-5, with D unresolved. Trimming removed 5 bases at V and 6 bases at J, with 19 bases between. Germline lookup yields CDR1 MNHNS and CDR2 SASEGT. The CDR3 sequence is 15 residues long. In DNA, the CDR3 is TGTGCCAGCAGTCTTGACTGGCAGCAGGAGAAGACCCAGTACTTC. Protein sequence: CASSLDWQQEKTQYF.

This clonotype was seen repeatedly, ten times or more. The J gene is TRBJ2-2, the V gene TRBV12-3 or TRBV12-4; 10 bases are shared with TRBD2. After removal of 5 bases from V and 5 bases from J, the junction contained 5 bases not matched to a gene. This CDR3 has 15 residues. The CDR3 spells CASSPLTSGTGELFF. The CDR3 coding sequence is TGTGCCAGCAGTCCCTTGACTAGCGGGACCGGGGAGCTGTTTTTT.

CDR3: CASSPPRGANVLTF. CDR3 DNA: TGTGCCAGCTCACCCCCAAGGGGGGCCAACGTCCTGACTTTC. The chain carries TRBV18 and TRBJ2-6, with no clear D. V lost 3 bases to trimming and J lost 4 bases, with 7 bases between them. CDR3 length equals 14 residues. Per germline, CDR1 KGHSH and CDR2 LQKENI.

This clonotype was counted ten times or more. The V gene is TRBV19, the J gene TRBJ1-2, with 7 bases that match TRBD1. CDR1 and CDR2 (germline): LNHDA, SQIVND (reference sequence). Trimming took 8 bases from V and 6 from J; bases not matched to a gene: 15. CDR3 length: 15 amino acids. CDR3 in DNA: TGTGCCAGTGGAAAATTAACCGGGACAGTTCATGGCTACACCTTC. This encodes CASGKLTGTVHGYTF.

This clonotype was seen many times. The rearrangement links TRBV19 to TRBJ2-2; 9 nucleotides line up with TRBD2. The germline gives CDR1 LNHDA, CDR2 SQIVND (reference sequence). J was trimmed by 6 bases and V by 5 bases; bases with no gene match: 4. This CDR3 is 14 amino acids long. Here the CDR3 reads CASSEAGGSGELFF. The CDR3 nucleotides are TGTGCCAGTAGTGAAGCGGGAGGATCCGGGGAGCTGTTTTTT.

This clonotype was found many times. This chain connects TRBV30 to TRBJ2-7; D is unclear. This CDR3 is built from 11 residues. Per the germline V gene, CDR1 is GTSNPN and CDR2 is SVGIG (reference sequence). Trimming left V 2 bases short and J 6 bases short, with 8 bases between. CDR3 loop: CAWSISAEQYF. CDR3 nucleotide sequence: TGTGCCTGGAGTATCAGCGCCGAGCAGTACTTC. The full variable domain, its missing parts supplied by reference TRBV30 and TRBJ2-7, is SQTIHQWPATLVQPVGSPLSLECTVEGTSNPNLYWYRQAAGRGLQLLFYSVGIGQISSEVPQNLSASRPQDRQFILSSKKLLLSDSGFYLCAWSISAEQYFGPGTRLTVT.

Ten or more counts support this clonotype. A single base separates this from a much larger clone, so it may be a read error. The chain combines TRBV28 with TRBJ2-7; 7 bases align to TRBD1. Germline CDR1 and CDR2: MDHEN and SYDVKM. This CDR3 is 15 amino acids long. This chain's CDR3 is CASSLIGTAKYGQYF. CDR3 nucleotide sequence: TGTGCCAGCAGTTTGATCGGGACAGCCAAATACGGGCAGTACTTC.

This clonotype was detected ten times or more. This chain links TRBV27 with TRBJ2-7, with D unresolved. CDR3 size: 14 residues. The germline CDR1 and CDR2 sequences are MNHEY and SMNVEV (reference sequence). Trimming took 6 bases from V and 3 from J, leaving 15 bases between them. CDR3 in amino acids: CASSQDGRHYEQYF. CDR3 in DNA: TGTGCCAGCAGCCAGGACGGACGGCACTACGAGCAGTACTTC.

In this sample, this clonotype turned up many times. The CDR3 here is CASSRLSTGDRGEQYF. CDR3 in DNA: TGCGCCAGCAGCCGACTCTCGACGGGAGACCGGGGCGAGCAGTACTTC. V gene TRBV4-1 combines with J gene TRBJ2-7, with D perhaps TRBD2 (6 bases). This CDR3 has 16 amino acids. The germline CDR1 and CDR2 sequences are MGHRA and YSYEKL. The V and J ends lost 4 bases and 6 bases respectively, with 22 bases between them.